This T cell receptor beta chain was retrieved from a study of patients and donors after allogeneic stem cell transplantation. This CDR3 comprises 14 residues. Trimming left V 0 bases short and J 5 bases short, with 7 bases between. The V gene's germline CDR1 is MNHEY and CDR2 SVGAGI. This clonotype showed up just a few times. Using its own MiXCR run on the RT-PCR reads, TCRdb lists one record per CDR3 protein. The sample holds 400,000 to 500,000 distinct CDR3 sequences; roughly 17% are singletons and the top ten take roughly 7.2%. The receptor was derived from a human donor who was either an allogeneic HSCT recipient or a stem cell or donor lymphocyte infusion donor (not recorded which). It is not recorded whose cells these are; they may come from a transplant donor. The V gene is TRBV6-5, the J gene TRBJ1-4; D is undetermined. Sample: blood, either unsorted or a sorted T cell fraction (not recorded which). The CDR3: CASSYSGGNEKLFF. The CDR3 coding sequence is TGTGCCAGCAGTTACTCGGGTGGCAATGAAAAACTGTTTTTT.